This entry is about one TCR beta chain. Its antigen is unidentified. Looked up from germline, CDR1 is MNHNS and CDR2 is SASEGT. This CDR3 contains 15 residues. The ends lost 2 bases at V and 7 bases at J; junction bases unmatched: 10. This sample was included in a study of shared clonotypes between healthy human individuals. For the study at large: CD4 naive cells filled three plates per donor, CD4 memory three, CD8 naive two and CD8 memory one.

Broader study findings: Across a few donors, naive CD4 shared roughly 5.2%, naive CD8 more than 3%, memory CD4 more than 2%, memory CD8 roughly 0.37%. All-four-donor shared clonotypes had higher generation probabilities than non-shared clonotypes did.

Sequenced by immunoSEQ multiplex PCR; TCRdb stores in-frame clones only, minus some. The repertoire holds approximately 2.1 million clones, with 85% to 95% as singletons. The sequence derives from a man between 18 and 29 years old in good health. Some clones in this sample may be carry-over from other donors' samples. V gene TRBV6-1 combines with J gene TRBJ2-7; 8 bases fit TRBD1. The sequenced material came from naive CD4+ T cells from PBMCs. Indicated subset: CD45RA+ positively selected. The CDR3 region has the DNA TGTGCCAGCAGTGAACCCAGACAGGGGCCGCGGGAGCAGTACTTC. Its translation: CASSEPRQGPREQYF.